The text below deals with one T cell receptor beta chain. Its antigen remains unknown. The CDR3 contains 14 residues. Germline lookup yields CDR1 SQVTM and CDR2 ANQGSEA. Trimming took 1 base from V and 3 from J; bases not matched to a gene: 4. This record belongs to a study of shared clonotypes between healthy human individuals. Study information: Three plates were used per donor for CD4 naive, three for CD4 memory, two for CD8 naive and one for CD8 memory.

General observations from the study: Sequencing of the sorted subsets was shown by rarefaction to be incomplete despite large depth. A handful of donors shared around 5.2% of their naive CD4 clonotypes.

Clones were sequenced by immunoSEQ multiplex PCR, and TCRdb holds only the in-frame ones, with some missing. This table holds around 1,900,000 clones, roughly 95% found once. CD8 cells classed as naive were CD45RO-negative and positively selected for CCR7, excluding terminally differentiated effector memory CD45RA+ cells. This TCR derives from a man between 18 and 35 years old in good health. Some clones in this sample may be carry-over from other donors' samples. Sequencing used naive CD8+ T cells from PBMCs. The chain uses TRBV29-1 and TRBJ2-5, with 8 bases lining up with TRBD1. The chain's CDR3 is CSVEGQGAKETQYF. CDR3 DNA: TGCAGCGTTGAAGGTCAGGGGGCAAAAGAGACCCAGTACTTC.